Following are 31 T cell receptor beta chains from one sample sequenced in a study of CD4 T cells in relation to SARS-CoV-2 and coronaviruses. These receptors' antigens are unknown. Measured with immunoSEQ multiplex PCR; TCRdb has only the in-frame clones, and not every one. Of 10,000 to 11,000 clones listed, roughly 81% are singletons. CD4+ T cells from unexposed donors were obtained before the COVID-19 pandemic (2011-2018). Isolation of CD4+ T cells took place after about 10 days in culture. Sequenced input: CD4+ T cells from PBMCs, cultured in vitro. All receptors come from a human donor in good health.

V usage is TRBV3-1 (or the pseudogene TRBV3-2) and J usage is TRBJ1-2; 9 nucleotides line up with TRBD1. The V and J ends lost 0 bases and 8 bases, in that order; junction bases with no gene match: 4. CDR1 and CDR2 from the germline V gene are LGHDT and YNNKEL (reference sequence). The CDR3 length is 14 residues. The CDR3, as DNA: TGTGCCAGCAGCCAAGACCGGGACAGGGTCGGCTACACCTTC. This sequence encodes CASSQDRDRVGYTF.

The chain joins TRBV5-1 to TRBJ2-3; D might be TRBD1 or TRBD2, each matching 5 bases. CDR1 is SGHRS and CDR2 is YFSETQ in the germline V gene. This CDR3 spans 17 amino acids. The V gene lost 4 bases and the J gene lost 6 bases, with 24 bases spanning the gap. In DNA, the CDR3 is TGCGCCAGCAGCCCCTTGGAGTTAGTGGGGGACGGGGATACGCAGTATTTT. It yields the protein CASSPLELVGDGDTQYF.

The J gene is TRBJ2-1, the V gene TRBV5-5; D gene uncertain. CDR1 is SGHKS, CDR2 YYEKEE, per germline (reference sequence). V lost 4 bases and J 7 bases, leaving 3 bases between the germline ends. This CDR3 contains 10 residues. As DNA, the CDR3 is TGTGCCAGCAGCAGTAATGAGCAGTTCTTC. The encoded protein is CASSSNEQFF.

V and J are TRBV28 and TRBJ2-7; 11 nucleotides align to TRBD1. There are 16 residues in the CDR3. Germline V gene sequence: CDR1 MDHEN, CDR2 SYDVKM. Trimming cost V 4 bases and J 0 bases; bases outside gene matches: 5. The chain's CDR3 is CASSSTGTGGSYEQYF. The CDR3, as DNA: TGTGCCAGCAGTTCCACCGGGACAGGGGGCTCCTACGAGCAGTACTTC.

The V call is TRBV19, the J call TRBJ1-1; possibly TRBD1 for D (5 bases). Trimming took 7 bases from V and 8 from J, leaving 17 bases between them. CDR3 length equals 13 residues. Germline loops: CDR1 LNHDA, CDR2 SQIVND (reference sequence). CDR3 bases: TGTGCCAGTAACCCTACCGGGACCTACGAAGCTTTCTTT. Amino acid sequence: CASNPTGTYEAFF.

J is TRBJ2-5 and V is TRBV27; D might be TRBD1 or TRBD2, each matching 5 bases. The ends were cut back, 4 bases at V and 1 base at J, with 10 bases in the middle. The CDR3 length is 14 residues. CDR1 is MNHEY and CDR2 is SMNVEV in the germline V gene (reference sequence). Here the CDR3 reads CASSSGARQETQYF. The CDR3 DNA follows: TGTGCCAGCAGTTCCGGGGCACGCCAAGAGACCCAGTACTTC.

This clone was seen just once. The chain recombines TRBV23-1 with TRBJ2-3, with D unclear. TRBV23-1 is an open reading frame whose function is uncertain. The CDR3 has 14 amino acids. Trimming took 2 bases from V and 2 from J, leaving 8 bases between them. The CDR3 nucleotides read TGCGCCAGCAGTCAAATCTCTAACACAGATACGCAGTATTTT. Translated, it gives CASSQISNTDTQYF.

V is TRBV3-1 (or the pseudogene TRBV3-2) and J is TRBJ2-4; D is unresolved. V was shortened by 4 bases and J by 3 bases, with 13 bases between the two germline ends. This CDR3 region has 15 residues. CDR1 LGHDT and CDR2 YNNKEL come from the germline V gene (reference sequence). The CDR3 region has the DNA TGTGCCAGCAGCCCTCCGGATCGGAGCAAAAACATTCAGTACTTC. Its protein is CASSPPDRSKNIQYF.

CDR3 nucleotides: TGCGCCAGCAGCCAAGAGTTCGGAAGTGGCTACACCTTC. Amino acid sequence: CASSQEFGSGYTF. The chain employs TRBV4-3 and TRBJ1-2; D gene unclear. The CDR3 extends over 13 amino acids. V was pared by 0 bases and J by 7 bases, with 9 bases between. Germline values: CDR1 LGHNA, CDR2 YSLEER.

This chain connects TRBV7-3 to TRBJ1-5; D might be TRBD1 (6 bases). The CDR3 runs 14 residues. Between the trimmed V and J ends, which lost 2 bases and 5 bases, there was a span of 10 bases. CDR1 SGHTA and CDR2 FQGTGA come from the germline V gene. Here the CDR3 reads CASSLLWGHQPQHF. The CDR3 DNA sequence: TGTGCCAGCAGCTTATTGTGGGGGCATCAGCCCCAGCATTTT.

This chain joins TRBV6-2 or TRBV6-3 and TRBJ2-5; 9 positions agree with TRBD2. Germline CDR1 and CDR2: MNHEY and SVGEGT. The trim removed 4 bases at V and 4 bases at J, leaving 13 bases unmatched. The CDR3 sequence is 17 residues long. Written as DNA, the CDR3 is TGTGCCAGCAGTTCCCCCTCCGGCGGGGGGGCCGGAGAGACCCAGTACTTC. The encoded protein is CASSSPSGGGAGETQYF.

V and J are TRBV2 and TRBJ1-2, with a weak D call TRBD1 (6 bases). The CDR3 length is 13 residues. Germline lookup yields CDR1 SNHLY and CDR2 FYNNEI. The V gene lost 2 bases and the J gene lost 4 bases, with 8 bases spanning the gap. CDR3 region: CASSEIQGYGYTF. CDR3 nucleotide sequence: TGTGCCAGCAGTGAAATACAGGGCTATGGCTACACCTTC.

V usage is TRBV6-2 or TRBV6-3 and J usage is TRBJ1-5; TRBD1 aligns across 7 bases. This CDR3 region has 14 residues. Unmatched junction bases numbered 2, after V lost 4 bases and J lost 2 bases. CDR1 MNHEY and CDR2 SVGEGT come from the germline V gene. The CDR3 coding sequence is TGTGCCAGCAGTTTAGGGACAGGCAATCAGCCCCAGCATTTT. Amino acids: CASSLGTGNQPQHF.

V is TRBV7-2 and J is TRBJ2-2, with 7 bases fitting TRBD1. There are 14 residues in the CDR3. CDR1 is SGHTA and CDR2 is FQGNSA in the germline V gene. V shed 3 bases and J 6 bases; nucleotides not matched to a gene: 4. The CDR3 DNA is TGTGCCAGCAGCTTGAGGGGGCCGTCCGGGGAGCTGTTTTTT. Protein sequence: CASSLRGPSGELFF.

The rearrangement joins TRBV12-3 or TRBV12-4 to TRBJ2-1; TRBD1 or TRBD2 may be the D gene (5 bases each). V lost 6 bases to trimming and J lost 6 bases, with 12 bases between them. The CDR3 extends over 13 amino acids. CDR3 loop: CASSGDAVNEQFF. The CDR3 coding sequence is TGTGCCAGCAGCGGGGACGCCGTCAATGAGCAGTTCTTC.

The V and J genes are TRBV19 and TRBJ1-3; a possible D gene is TRBD1 (5 bases). The CDR3 length is 17 residues. Deletions cut 3 bases from V and 0 bases from J, with 15 bases between. From germline, CDR1 is LNHDA and CDR2 SQIVND (reference sequence). The CDR3 loop is CASSMSGLPSSGNTIYF. CDR3 in DNA: TGTGCCAGTAGTATGTCGGGACTCCCGAGCTCTGGAAACACCATATATTTT.

This chain connects TRBV19 to TRBJ1-1; 7 bases match TRBD1. Per germline, CDR1 LNHDA and CDR2 SQIVND (reference sequence). This CDR3 is 14 amino acids long. J lost 6 bases, V lost 2 bases, and 6 bases had no gene match. The CDR3 here is CASSIIDRVAEAFF. The CDR3, as DNA: TGTGCCAGTAGTATAATCGACAGGGTTGCTGAAGCTTTCTTT.

The rearrangement joins TRBV20-1 to TRBJ2-1; a possible D gene is TRBD2 (5 bases). CDR3 size: 10 residues. Per germline, CDR1 DFQATT and CDR2 SNEGSKA (reference sequence). Trimming removed 3 bases from V and 8 bases from J, with 5 bases in between. CDR3 sequence: CSASGDEQFF. The CDR3 bases are TGCAGTGCTAGCGGGGATGAGCAGTTCTTC.

CDR3 amino acids: CSAAPGSGNTIYF. DNA for the CDR3: TGCAGCGCTGCCCCGGGCTCTGGAAACACCATATATTTT. The chain employs TRBV29-1 and TRBJ1-3; D call uncertain. Germline V gives CDR1 SQVTM, CDR2 ANQGSEA. V was clipped by 7 bases and J by 0 bases, with 10 bases between them. The CDR3 runs to 13 residues. Full variable domain (rest looked up from reference TRBV29-1 and TRBJ1-3): SAVISQKPSRDICQRGTSLTIQCQVDSQVTMMFWYRQQPGQSLTLIATANQGSEATYESGFVIDKFPISRPNLTFSTLTVSNMSPEDSSIYLCSAAPGSGNTIYFGEGSWLTVV.

The chain couples TRBV25-1 to TRBJ1-1, with 7 nucleotides matching TRBD1. The CDR3 has 13 amino acids. CDR1 is MGHDK, CDR2 SYGVNS, per germline. V was pared by 7 bases and J by 1 base, with 3 bases of the junction left unmatched. CDR3 in DNA: TGTGCCAGCAAGGGACAGCAGAACACTGAAGCTTTCTTT. This gives the protein CASKGQQNTEAFF. The full variable domain, with the rest looked up from reference TRBV25-1 and TRBJ1-1, is EADIYQTPRYLVIGTGKKITLECSQTMGHDKMYWYQQDPGMELHLIHYSYGVNSTEKGDLSSESTVSRIRTEHFPLTLESARPSHTSQYLCASKGQQNTEAFFGQGTRLTVV.

This chain connects TRBV29-1 to TRBJ2-3; 14 bases agree with TRBD2. The trim removed 6 bases at V and 4 bases at J, leaving 6 bases unmatched. The germline CDR1 and CDR2 sequences are SQVTM and ANQGSEA. The CDR3 has 15 residues. The CDR3 loop reads CSVTTSGRASDTQYF. In nucleotides, the CDR3 is TGCAGCGTGACGACTAGCGGGAGGGCCTCAGATACGCAGTATTTT.

The rearrangement joins TRBV30 to TRBJ2-1; D is unclear. Germline V CDR1 and CDR2: GTSNPN, SVGIG (reference sequence). Trimming removed 3 bases from V and 0 bases from J, with 15 bases in between. This CDR3 has 16 residues. This CDR3 is CAWRPLARSSYNEQFF. CDR3 DNA sequence: TGTGCCTGGAGGCCCCTGGCCAGGAGCTCCTACAATGAGCAGTTCTTC.

The rearrangement links TRBV5-1 to TRBJ2-3; 9 bases align to TRBD2. The germline V gene has CDR1 SGHRS and CDR2 YFSETQ. J lost 6 bases, V lost 3 bases, and 5 bases had no gene match. CDR3 length: 14 residues. CDR3 loop: CASSSGREGDTQYF. In DNA form, the CDR3 reads TGCGCCAGCAGCTCAGGGCGGGAGGGTGATACGCAGTATTTT.

V and J are TRBV7-2 and TRBJ2-7; a weak D match, TRBD2 (6 bases). CDR1 is SGHTA and CDR2 is FQGNSA in the germline V gene. Trimming took off 3 bases at V and 6 bases at J, with 15 bases between the two ends. This CDR3 comprises 14 residues. The chain's CDR3 is CASSFQGGEFEQYF. Here the CDR3 DNA reads TGTGCCAGCAGCTTCCAGGGCGGGGAGTTCGAGCAGTACTTC.

The V gene is TRBV19, the J gene TRBJ1-5; the D is unclear. The V end was cut by 5 bases, the J end by 3 bases, with 11 bases between. The CDR3 spans 14 residues. CDR1 and CDR2 from the germline V gene are LNHDA and SQIVND (reference sequence). The CDR3 loop is CASSLDLPNQPQHF. The CDR3 nucleotides read TGTGCCAGTAGTCTGGACCTTCCCAATCAGCCCCAGCATTTT.

The chain is built from TRBV6-4 and TRBJ1-1, with 10 bases fitting TRBD1. The CDR3 has 13 amino acids. The germline CDR1 and CDR2 sequences are MRHNA and SNTAGT. V shed 6 bases, J shed 7 bases, and the junction held 5 bases outside the gene matches. The CDR3 DNA follows: TGTGCCAGCAGGGGGGACAGGGGTGGTGAAGCTTTCTTT. Encoded protein: CASRGDRGGEAFF.

The chain links TRBV5-1 to TRBJ2-1; 10 nucleotides match TRBD2. This CDR3 has 15 amino acids. J lost 5 bases, V lost 3 bases, and 5 bases had no gene match. The germline V gene has CDR1 SGHRS and CDR2 YFSETQ. The CDR3 region has the DNA TGCGCCAGCAGCTCACTAGCGGGGAGCGACAATGAGCAGTTCTTC. As protein: CASSSLAGSDNEQFF.

The chain combines TRBV7-2 with TRBJ2-4; a weak D match, TRBD2 (6 bases). Trimming left V 5 bases short and J 5 bases short, with 16 bases between. From germline, CDR1 is SGHTA and CDR2 FQGNSA. CDR3 length equals 15 residues. CDR3 coding DNA: TGTGCCAGCAGCCTAAGAACCGGGACTGAAAACATTCAGTACTTC. Translating it yields CASSLRTGTENIQYF.

The chain combines TRBV9 with TRBJ1-4; 11 bases are shared with TRBD1. The CDR3 has 16 amino acids. Trimming cost V 3 bases and J 9 bases; bases outside gene matches: 10. Per the germline V gene, CDR1 is SGDLS and CDR2 is YYNGEE. The CDR3, as DNA: TGTGCCAGCAGCGACGGGGTGGGGACAGGGGGGCAAAAACTGTTTTTT. Amino acids: CASSDGVGTGGQKLFF.

The CDR3: CASSRQSNQPQHF. As DNA, the CDR3 is TGTGCCAGCAGTCGACAAAGCAATCAGCCCCAGCATTTT. This sequence joins TRBV6-4 and TRBJ1-5; D is unresolved. The germline V gene has CDR1 MRHNA and CDR2 SNTAGT. The V end lost 5 bases, the J end lost 1 base, and 6 bases lay between the germline ends. This CDR3 is 13 amino acids long.

This rearrangement joins TRBV12-5 to TRBJ2-2, with 14 bases aligning to TRBD2. The CDR3 has 21 residues. With 2 bases clipped from V and 5 bases from J, the junction kept 16 bases outside the gene matches. Germline V lookup: CDR1 LGHNT, CDR2 FRNRAP. The CDR3 protein is CASGLTRGLAGGTHRTGELFF. CDR3 DNA sequence: TGTGCTAGTGGTTTGACCCGAGGACTAGCGGGAGGTACCCATCGGACCGGGGAGCTGTTTTTT.